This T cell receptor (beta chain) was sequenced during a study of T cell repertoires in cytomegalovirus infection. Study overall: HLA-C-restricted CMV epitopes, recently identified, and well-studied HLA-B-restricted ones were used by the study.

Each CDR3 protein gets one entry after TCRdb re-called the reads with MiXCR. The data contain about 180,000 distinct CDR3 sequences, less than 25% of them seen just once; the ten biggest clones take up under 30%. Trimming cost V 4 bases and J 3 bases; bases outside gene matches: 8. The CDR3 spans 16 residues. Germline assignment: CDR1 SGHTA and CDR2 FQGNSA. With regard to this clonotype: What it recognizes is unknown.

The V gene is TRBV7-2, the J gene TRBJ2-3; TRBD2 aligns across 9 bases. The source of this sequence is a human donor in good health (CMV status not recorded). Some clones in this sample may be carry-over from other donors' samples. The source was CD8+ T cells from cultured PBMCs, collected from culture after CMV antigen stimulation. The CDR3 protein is CASSSSAGGATDTQYF. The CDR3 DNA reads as TGTGCCAGCAGCTCCTCCGCGGGAGGGGCAACAGATACGCAGTATTTT.